Described below is a single TCR beta chain sequence and its context. The sample holds other DNA sequences that translate to the same CDR3. This sample stems from a study of blood T cell repertoires in COVID-19. Using immunoSEQ multiplex PCR, the repertoire was profiled, and TCRdb retains in-frame clones only, with some absent. The sample includes about 240,000 clones, about 89% of them seen just once. Participants, about 18 to 90 years old, spanned about two dozen US areas. This TCR came from a woman in her thirties who had recovered from COVID-19. The sample consisted of PBMCs or T cells enriched from blood (not recorded which).

The CDR3, as DNA: TGCAGCGTTGTCCCCCAGGGCACTGAAGCTTTCTTT. Translating gives CSVVPQGTEAFF. This sequence joins TRBV29-1 and TRBJ1-1, with D possibly being TRBD1 (5 bases). Trimming left V 4 bases short and J 4 bases short, with 10 bases between. Germline values: CDR1 SQVTM, CDR2 ANQGSEA. This CDR3 comprises 12 residues. The entire variable domain, with the rest obtained from reference TRBV29-1 and TRBJ1-1, is as follows: SAVISQKPSRDICQRGTSLTIQCQVDSQVTMMFWYRQQPGQSLTLIATANQGSEATYESGFVIDKFPISRPNLTFSTLTVSNMSPEDSSIYLCSVVPQGTEAFFGQGTRLTVV.